The present T cell receptor (beta chain) was sequenced within a study of blood T cell repertoires in COVID-19. Profiling relied on immunoSEQ multiplex PCR, and the TCRdb table lists in-frame clones only, not all of them. This table has 160,000 or so clones, around 83% appearing once. The CDR3 loop spans 14 amino acids. V lost 1 base to trimming and J lost 7 bases, with 11 bases between them. The germline gives CDR1 SGHRS, CDR2 YFSETQ. Seattle researchers signed up patients amid active infection and tracked them longitudinally. V and J are TRBV5-1 and TRBJ2-2; D unresolved. The source of this sequence is a woman in her fifties or sixties with COVID-19, enrolled during active disease. The sample consisted of peripheral blood. The CDR3: CASSLSPGSGELFF. The CDR3 bases are TGCGCCAGCAGCTTGTCGCCAGGCAGCGGGGAGCTGTTTTTT.